The clone carrying this T cell receptor beta chain has just a few counts. The antigen is undetermined. Trimming cost V 2 bases and J 3 bases, with 9 bases left between them. Germline assignment: CDR1 KGHDR and CDR2 SFDVKD. This CDR3 has 15 residues. The data stem from a study of T-cell memory formation after mild COVID-19. Study-level background: TCR clusters were mostly donor specific.

Study-level results: CD8+ contracting clones occupied EMRA, while CD4+ ones occupied mainly CM and EM. A second wave of clones peaked on day 37, and their SARS-CoV-2 specificity went unconfirmed.

5'RACE primed at constant segments yielded TCR alpha and TCR beta cDNA libraries bearing sample barcodes and UMIs. MiXCR, applied by TCRdb to the 5' RACE reads, yields one record per CDR3 protein. Among about 560,000 distinct CDR3 sequences listed, about 20% were seen once. Source material: PBMCs or a T cell subset sorted from them (not recorded which). The rearrangement joins TRBV24-1 to TRBJ2-2; D remains ambiguous. This TCR derives from an adult woman who had mild COVID-19 (a few samples of this study predate the infection). Cell type and time point are not known. The CDR3: CATSDSSRYTGELFF. CDR3 in DNA: TGTGCCACCAGTGATTCATCCAGGTACACCGGGGAGCTGTTTTTT.